The next 20 T cell receptor beta chains were all read from a single sample in a study of CD8 T cells in ankylosing spondylitis. Study observations and caveats: Blood from ankylosing spondylitis patients appeared to carry a characteristic eight-variant TCR beta motif.

TCRdb called the 5' RACE reads again in MiXCR, with one record for every CDR3 protein. The sample has about 330,000 distinct CDR3 sequences, roughly 8% seen once. The antigens for these receptors are not known. Material for sequencing was blood, either unsorted or a sorted T cell fraction (not recorded which). All receptors derive from a male donor with ankylosing spondylitis.

This clonotype showed up just a few times. The chain is built from TRBV7-2 and TRBJ2-3, with 7 bases aligning to TRBD1. The CDR3 consists of 13 residues. V trimming: 6 bases; J trimming: 6 bases; junction bases outside the gene matches: 6. Germline CDR1 is SGHTA and CDR2 is FQGNSA. The CDR3 is CASRPKGADTQYF. CDR3 nucleotides: TGTGCCAGCAGGCCAAAGGGGGCGGATACGCAGTATTTT. The variable domain in full, with the rest retrieved from reference TRBV7-2 and TRBJ2-3, is GAGVSQSPSNKVTEKGKDVELRCDPISGHTALYWYRQSLGQGLEFLIYFQGNSAPDKSGLPSDRFSAERTGGSVSTLTIQRTQQEDSAVYLCASRPKGADTQYFGPGTRLTVL.

In this sample, this clonotype turned up a few times. The genes are TRBV29-1 and TRBJ2-3; 10 bases are shared with TRBD2. V was pared by 6 bases and J by 1 base, with 10 bases of the junction left unmatched. The CDR3 sequence is 16 residues long. Germline loops: CDR1 SQVTM, CDR2 ANQGSEA. CDR3 nucleotide sequence: TGCAGCGTCCCAAAATCGGGGACTAGCGGCACAGATACGCAGTATTTT. It is translated as CSVPKSGTSGTDTQYF.

There are a few counts of this clonotype. The chain has TRBV7-9 and TRBJ2-3; D gene unclear. Between the trimmed V and J ends, which lost 1 base and 1 base, there was a span of 12 bases. CDR3 length equals 16 residues. CDR1 is SEHNR, CDR2 FQNEAQ, per germline (reference sequence). The CDR3 region is CASSLVATTGTDTQYF. CDR3 coding DNA: TGTGCCAGCAGCTTAGTAGCCACGACCGGCACAGATACGCAGTATTTT.

This chain joins TRBV27 and TRBJ1-2; D not resolved. The germline V gene has CDR1 MNHEY and CDR2 SMNVEV (reference sequence). CDR3 length: 15 residues. Trimming removed 6 bases from V and 4 bases from J, with 18 bases in between. CDR3 in amino acids: CASSQTGSTSYGYTF. CDR3 bases: TGTGCCAGCAGCCAGACCGGGTCAACCTCCTATGGCTACACCTTC.

There are many counts of this clonotype. The rearrangement links TRBV6-1 to TRBJ1-4; 10 bases align to TRBD1. The CDR3 contains 15 residues. Germline CDR1 and CDR2: MNHNS and SASEGT. V gave up 4 bases and J gave up 7 bases; unmatched junction bases: 6. The CDR3, as DNA: TGTGCCAGCAGTGGAGGGGACAGGGGAGGTGAAAAACTGTTTTTT. Encoded protein: CASSGGDRGGEKLFF.

The chain is built from TRBV12-3 or TRBV12-4 and TRBJ1-3, with no clear D. The CDR3 consists of 14 residues. Trimming cost V 8 bases and J 0 bases, with 11 bases left between them. The CDR3 coding sequence is TGTGCCAGCGGAAAGTCAGTCTCTGGAAACACCATATATTTT. It yields the protein CASGKSVSGNTIYF.

This chain uses TRBV7-2 with TRBJ1-1; TRBD1 might be the D (5 bases). The CDR3 is made up of 14 amino acids. Trimming stripped 4 bases from V and 8 bases from J, with 17 bases between. CDR1 and CDR2 from the germline V gene are SGHTA and FQGNSA. CDR3 nucleotides: TGTGCCAGCAGCTACCGGGGAGGGGCGCAGGAAGCTTTCTTT. Protein sequence: CASSYRGGAQEAFF.

The V and J genes are TRBV4-2 and TRBJ1-5; no definite D call. V was cut by 5 bases and J by 6 bases, with 17 bases left in between. The CDR3 is 15 residues long. Looked up from germline, CDR1 is LGHNA and CDR2 is YNFKEQ. The DNA for the CDR3 is TGTGCCAGCAGCGAGAGGATCACCCCAAGTCAGCCCCAGCATTTT. Its translation is CASSERITPSQPQHF.

In this sample, this clonotype turned up a few times. V gene TRBV11-2 combines with J gene TRBJ1-2; D is unresolved. Trimming shortened V by 1 base and J by 2 bases, and 8 bases separated the two germline ends. Germline V gene data show CDR1 as SGHAT and CDR2 as FQNNGV. This CDR3 contains 14 residues. For the CDR3, the DNA is TGTGCCAGCAGCTTAGGACCACAAAACTATGGCTACACCTTC. It specifies CASSLGPQNYGYTF.

This clonotype showed up just a few times. The chain has TRBV29-1 and TRBJ2-5, with D possibly called TRBD1 or TRBD2 (5 bases each). The germline gives CDR1 SQVTM, CDR2 ANQGSEA. The CDR3 is made up of 12 amino acids. The CDR3 DNA follows: TGCTCCGGGACCTGGGGTCAAGAGACCCAGTACTTC. This codes for CSGTWGQETQYF.

This clonotype was detected ten times or more. V usage is TRBV29-1 and J usage is TRBJ1-1; D remains unclear. CDR3 length: 13 residues. V was clipped by 4 bases and J by 1 base, with 10 bases between them. Per germline, CDR1 SQVTM and CDR2 ANQGSEA. CDR3: CSVVKVANTEAFF. For the CDR3, the DNA is TGCAGCGTTGTAAAGGTCGCGAACACTGAAGCTTTCTTT.

This chain links TRBV11-3 with TRBJ2-2; 7 nucleotides match TRBD1. The CDR3 totals 15 residues. Unmatched junction bases numbered 8, after V lost 5 bases and J lost 5 bases. Germline CDR1 is SGHNT and CDR2 is YENEEA. The CDR3 region is CASSPGTVKTGELFF. The CDR3 DNA is TGTGCCAGCAGCCCCGGGACAGTTAAGACCGGGGAGCTGTTTTTT.

At least ten counts were recorded for this clonotype. This chain links TRBV3-1 with TRBJ2-2; D is unclear. CDR1 is LGHDT and CDR2 is YNNKEL in the germline V gene (reference sequence). V dropped 4 bases and J dropped 10 bases, with 22 bases sitting between them. The CDR3 spans 16 residues. The chain's CDR3 is CASSPSKSRRQPELFF. In DNA, the CDR3 is TGTGCCAGCAGCCCCTCAAAATCTCGACGACAACCGGAGCTGTTTTTT.

This clonotype was seen only a few times. This sequence joins TRBV20-1 and TRBJ1-1; D may be TRBD1 (5 bases). The germline gives CDR1 DFQATT, CDR2 SNEGSKA (reference sequence). The CDR3 runs to 12 residues. Trimming took off 5 bases at V and 1 base at J, with 8 bases between the two ends. CDR3 in amino acids: CSAPGQNTEAFF. The CDR3 DNA is TGCAGTGCTCCCGGACAGAACACTGAAGCTTTCTTT.

This clonotype was counted a few times. The J gene is TRBJ2-3, the V gene TRBV20-1; D might be TRBD1 (5 bases). CDR1 and CDR2 from the germline V gene are DFQATT and SNEGSKA (reference sequence). This CDR3 region has 15 residues. V dropped 0 bases and J dropped 8 bases, with 18 bases sitting between them. CDR3 protein: CSAREDSWGLGTQYF. The CDR3 DNA reads TGCAGTGCTAGAGAAGACAGTTGGGGATTAGGTACGCAGTATTTT.

This clonotype has ten or more counts. This chain links TRBV24-1 with TRBJ2-3, with 11 bases that match TRBD2. Germline trimming cut 0 bases from V and 5 bases from J; bases unmatched to any gene: 3. This CDR3 is built from 16 residues. CDR1 and CDR2 (germline): KGHDR, SFDVKD. The DNA of the CDR3 is TGTGCCACCAGTGATTTGGGTCTAGCGGGAGGAGATACGCAGTATTTT. Residues: CATSDLGLAGGDTQYF.

This clonotype occurred many times. The chain uses TRBV29-1 and TRBJ2-4, with 12 bases fitting TRBD2. The ends lost 5 bases at V and 1 base at J; junction bases unmatched: 15. CDR1 is SQVTM and CDR2 is ANQGSEA in the germline V gene. The CDR3 sequence is 19 residues long. The CDR3 DNA reads as TGCAGCGTTTCCCAGACTAGCGGGAGTTTTCTGACGGCCAAAAACATTCAGTACTTC. Translation gives CSVSQTSGSFLTAKNIQYF.

This clonotype occurred many times. CDR3 in amino acids: CASSLEGQAADTQYF. The CDR3 DNA follows: TGTGCCAGCAGTTTGGAAGGTCAAGCGGCAGATACGCAGTATTTT. J is TRBJ2-3 and V is TRBV28, with D possibly TRBD2 on 5 matching bases. With 3 bases removed from V and 4 bases from J, the gap between germline ends came to 14 bases. This CDR3 has 15 amino acids. The germline V gene encodes CDR1 MDHEN and CDR2 SYDVKM.

This clonotype appeared a few times. This sequence joins TRBV4-3 and TRBJ2-3; TRBD2 matches 7 bases. Germline CDR1 is LGHNA and CDR2 is YSLEER. This CDR3 has 16 amino acids. Trimming at V came to 3 bases and at J to 4 bases, leaving 10 bases not matched to a gene. The CDR3 sequence: CASSHSVGGDADTQYF. The CDR3 DNA reads as TGCGCCAGCAGCCATTCGGTGGGAGGGGACGCAGATACGCAGTATTTT.

The chain has TRBV7-7 and TRBJ2-3; D perhaps matches TRBD2 (5 bases). Germline CDR1 and CDR2: SSHAT and FNYEAQ (reference sequence). This CDR3 has 14 amino acids. Trimming took off 1 base at V and 6 bases at J, with 11 bases between the two ends. The CDR3 spells CASSLGSPGDTQYF. CDR3 DNA sequence: TGTGCCAGCAGCTTAGGTTCCCCGGGGGATACGCAGTATTTT. Together with reference TRBV7-7 and TRBJ2-3, the CDR3 gives the full variable domain: GAGVSQSPRYKVTKRGQDVTLRCDPISSHATLYWYQQALGQGPEFLTYFNYEAQPDKSGLPSDRFSAERPEGSISTLTIQRTEQRDSAMYRCASSLGSPGDTQYFGPGTRLTVL.